This T cell receptor (beta chain) was found in a study of T-cell memory formation after mild COVID-19 (dated by TCRdb to the early 2020s). Regarding the study in general: TCR sequence clusters from the two donors were largely donor specific. In a couple of donors, T-cell clones that expanded and contracted after mild COVID-19 were tracked by sequencing TCRalpha and TCRbeta repertoires over time. The cohort was made up of two young adult volunteers, one female and one male, who were previously healthy. Here is what the overall study found, with its caveats: Only a couple of mild cases were covered in the study, and larger cohorts including severe cases with pre-infection samples were considered necessary. The detection of some responding clones in pre-infection memory suggests that pre-existing cross-reactive memory T cells joined the SARS-CoV-2 response. Whether the second-wave clones peaking on day 37 were SARS-CoV-2 specific was not confirmed. Clones contracting from day 15 to 85 had balanced CD4/CD8 phenotypes, while a second wave expanding from day 15 to 37 was biased towards CD4+. Contracting CD4+ clones were located mainly in the CM and EM memory subsets, whereas CD8+ clones were found to be enriched in EMRA.

Comments on this clonotype: Its antigen is still unknown. Base-call qualities are not available, and no considerably larger clone is one nucleotide away.

Germline trimming: 5 bases from V, 3 bases from J; junction bases outside gene matches: 4. The CDR3 runs 14 amino acids, cysteine and phenylalanine included. Left in the record is the CDR3 DNA by itself, 42 bases read in frame from the first base. As encoded in the germline V gene, CDR1 is SGHRS while CDR2 is YFSETQ. Ficoll-Paque density gradient centrifugation was the method used to isolate PBMCs. TCRdb names Illumina NovaSeq 6000 as the instrument used. TCRalpha and TCRbeta cDNA libraries were constructed by 5'RACE with constant-segment primers, with sample barcodes and unique molecular identifiers being introduced. Trizol reagent was used to extract RNA from every sample. The libraries were amplified in two PCR steps, and the second step added a second sample barcode and Illumina TruSeq adapters. The libraries were sequenced on an Illumina NovaSeq using 2 x 150 bp paired-end reads. Concerning the study's data processing: Demultiplexing of reads and collapsing into UMI-guided consensus sequences were performed with migec v1.2.7. Using mixcr v2.1.11, the UMI consensuses were aligned to TRA and TRB V and J templates and assembled into clonotypes. Expanded or contracted clonotypes were those called significant by both edgeR and NoisET, with noise models trained on biological replicates. For edgeR calls, the thresholds were a false discovery rate-adjusted p below 0.01 and a log2 fold-change of 1. PCA with hierarchical clustering of max-normalized trajectories of the 1000 most abundant clonotypes was used as exploratory dynamics analysis. Separately sequenced CD4+ and CD8+ repertoires were used to assign the CD4 or CD8 phenotype of responding clones. The public reads were quality trimmed at Q25 with fastp and then assembled into clones with MiXCR by TCRdb, keeping productive beta chains. Each CDR3 protein gets just one entry, which takes the most common genes and DNA from the rows behind it. The V and J calls, along with clone size, are taken from TCRdb and not from the paper's own processing. The sample table shows some 340,000 distinct CDR3 sequences, and 10% to 15% are seen once. The top ten hold roughly 23% of the sample.

Specimen: PBMCs or a T cell subset sorted from them (not recorded which). The receptor comes from a man aged 18 to 29 who had mild COVID-19 (a few samples of this study predate the infection). The sample titles of this study are shuffled in the database, so cell type and time point are left out; the donor was told from shared clones. The chain employs TRBV5-1 and TRBJ2-3, with 9 bases matching TRBD1. The CDR3 protein is CASRSTGGTDTQYF. The nucleotide sequence is given as TGCGCCAGCAGATCGACAGGGGGGACAGATACGCAGTATTTT.